The present entry profiles one TCR beta chain with its context. Study processing details: Reference gene primer amplification yielded estimated nucleated cell counts. Some clones are missing from TCRdb's copy, which holds only in-frame ones; the method was immunoSEQ multiplex PCR. For V, J and clone size, that table is used; D and trimming come from the DNA. The sample lists roughly 500,000 clones; approximately 85% were seen once. These data come from a study of blood T cell repertoires in COVID-19. About the study: PBMCs, B-cell-depleted T cells, or T cells were the source of the cDNA or gDNA that made up the material.

This CDR3 has 17 residues. The V and J ends lost 1 base and 5 bases respectively, with 21 bases between them. CDR1 SGDLS and CDR2 YYNGEE come from the germline V gene. This TCR derives from a human donor in a cohort sampled during active COVID-19. Sample: peripheral blood. The chain joins TRBV9 to TRBJ1-1, with a weak D call TRBD1 (6 bases). This CDR3 reads CASSVTASRGDMTEAFF. The DNA of the CDR3 is TGTGCCAGCAGCGTAACGGCATCCCGGGGGGACATGACTGAAGCTTTCTTT. The complete variable domain, with remaining parts taken from reference TRBV9 and TRBJ1-1, reads DSGVTQTPKHLITATGQRVTLRCSPRSGDLSVYWYQQSLDQGLQFLIQYYNGEERAKGNILERFSAQQFPDLHSELNLSSLELGDSALYFCASSVTASRGDMTEAFFGQGTRLTVV.